This T cell receptor (beta chain) was retrieved from a study of blood T cell repertoires in COVID-19. Study-wide context: Donors in the United States, Italy and Spain gave samples during acute or convalescent COVID-19.

This CDR3 is built from 15 residues. V was pared by 5 bases and J by 7 bases, with 7 bases of the junction left unmatched. CDR1 is MNHEY and CDR2 is SVGAGI in the germline V gene. Across over 20 US areas, participants ranged in age from about 18 to 90 years. The study counted Cohort 3 donors as recovered given two negative PCRs, clearance, or symptom resolution. Sequenced by immunoSEQ multiplex PCR; TCRdb stores in-frame clones only, minus some. The sample yields nearly 200,000 clones, about 80% seen once. The TCR originated in a man in his forties who had recovered from COVID-19. This chain uses TRBV6-5 with TRBJ1-6; TRBD1 matches 8 bases. The source material was PBMCs or T cells enriched from blood (not recorded which). CDR3 bases: TGTGCCAGCAGTACCCTGGACAGGGTGAATTCACCCCTCCACTTT. This sequence encodes CASSTLDRVNSPLHF.